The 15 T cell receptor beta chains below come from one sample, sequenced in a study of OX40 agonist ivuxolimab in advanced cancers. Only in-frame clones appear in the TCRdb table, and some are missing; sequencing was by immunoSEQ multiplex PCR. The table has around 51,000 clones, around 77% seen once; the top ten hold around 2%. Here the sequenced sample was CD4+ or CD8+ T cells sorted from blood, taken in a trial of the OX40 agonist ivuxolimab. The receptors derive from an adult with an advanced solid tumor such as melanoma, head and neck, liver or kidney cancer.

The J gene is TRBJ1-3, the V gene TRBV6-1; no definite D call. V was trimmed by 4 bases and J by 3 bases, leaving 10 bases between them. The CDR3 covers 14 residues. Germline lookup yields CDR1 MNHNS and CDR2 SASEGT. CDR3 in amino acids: CASSGPQSGNTIYF. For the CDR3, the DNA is TGTGCCAGCAGTGGCCCCCAGAGTGGAAACACCATATATTTT.

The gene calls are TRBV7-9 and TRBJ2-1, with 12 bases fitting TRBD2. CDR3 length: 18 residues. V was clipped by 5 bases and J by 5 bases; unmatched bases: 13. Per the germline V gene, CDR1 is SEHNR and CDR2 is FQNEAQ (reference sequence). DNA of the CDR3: TGTGCCAGCAGCCCAACTAGCGGGAGGCTGGCCTTCGACAATGAGCAGTTCTTC. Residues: CASSPTSGRLAFDNEQFF.

The CDR3 DNA follows: TGTGCCAGCGCCCGTGGGGACAGGCCGCTACTTCACACTGAAGCTTTCTTT. Its protein product is CASARGDRPLLHTEAFF. The rearrangement links TRBV27 to TRBJ1-1; TRBD1 agrees at 8 bases. The V gene's germline CDR1 is MNHEY and CDR2 SMNVEV (reference sequence). CDR3 length: 17 residues. Trimming removed 8 bases from V and 3 bases from J; junction bases left unmatched: 17.

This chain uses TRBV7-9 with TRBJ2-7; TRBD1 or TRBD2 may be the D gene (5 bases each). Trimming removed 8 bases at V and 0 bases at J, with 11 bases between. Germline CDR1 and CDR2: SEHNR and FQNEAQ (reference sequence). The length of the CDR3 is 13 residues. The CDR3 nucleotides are TGTGCCAGCGACGAGGGGCCCTCCTACGAGCAGTACTTC. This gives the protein CASDEGPSYEQYF.

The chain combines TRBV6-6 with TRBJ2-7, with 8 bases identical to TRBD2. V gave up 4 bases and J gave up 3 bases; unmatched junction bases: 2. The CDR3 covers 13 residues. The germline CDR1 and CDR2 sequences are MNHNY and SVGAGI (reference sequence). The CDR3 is CASSLAGIYEQYF. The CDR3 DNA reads TGTGCCAGCAGTTTAGCGGGGATCTACGAGCAGTACTTC.

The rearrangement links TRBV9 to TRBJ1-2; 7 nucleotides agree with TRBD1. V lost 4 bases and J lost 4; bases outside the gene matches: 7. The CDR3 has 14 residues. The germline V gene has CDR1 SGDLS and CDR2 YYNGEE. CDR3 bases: TGTGCCAGCAGCCCGCAGGGGGGGGGCTATGGCTACACCTTC. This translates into CASSPQGGGYGYTF.

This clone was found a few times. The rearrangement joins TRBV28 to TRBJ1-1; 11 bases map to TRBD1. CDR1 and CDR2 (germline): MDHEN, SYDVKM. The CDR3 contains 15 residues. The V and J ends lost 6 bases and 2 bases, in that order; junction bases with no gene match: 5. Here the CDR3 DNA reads TGTGCCAGCAGCGATGGACAGGGGGCAAACACTGAAGCTTTCTTT. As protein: CASSDGQGANTEAFF.

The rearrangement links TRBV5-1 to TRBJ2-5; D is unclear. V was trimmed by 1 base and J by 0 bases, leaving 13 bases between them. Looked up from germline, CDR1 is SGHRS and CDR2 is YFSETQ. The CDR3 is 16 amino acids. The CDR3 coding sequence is TGCGCCAGCAGCTTGTATCCCCAACAGTACCAAGAGACCCAGTACTTC. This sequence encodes CASSLYPQQYQETQYF. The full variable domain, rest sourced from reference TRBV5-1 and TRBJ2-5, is KAGVTQTPRYLIKTRGQQVTLSCSPISGHRSVSWYQQTPGQGLQFLFEYFSETQRNKGNFPGRFSGRQFSNSRSEMNVSTLELGDSALYLCASSLYPQQYQETQYFGPGTRLLVL.

In nucleotides, the CDR3 is TGTGCCAGCACTAAATATCGGAACACTGAAGCTTTCTTT. Translating gives CASTKYRNTEAFF. The rearrangement uses TRBV6-5 and TRBJ1-1; D gene ambiguous. CDR3 length: 13 residues. V dropped 7 bases and J dropped 1 base, with 10 bases sitting between them. In germline, CDR1 is MNHEY, CDR2 SVGAGI.

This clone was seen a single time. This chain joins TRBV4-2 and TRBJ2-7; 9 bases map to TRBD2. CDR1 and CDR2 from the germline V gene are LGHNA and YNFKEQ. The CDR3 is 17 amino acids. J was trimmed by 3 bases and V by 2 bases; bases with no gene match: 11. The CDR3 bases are TGTGCCAGCAGCCAAAATAGCGGGAGCCGAGTTCACTACGAGCAGTACTTC. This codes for CASSQNSGSRVHYEQYF.

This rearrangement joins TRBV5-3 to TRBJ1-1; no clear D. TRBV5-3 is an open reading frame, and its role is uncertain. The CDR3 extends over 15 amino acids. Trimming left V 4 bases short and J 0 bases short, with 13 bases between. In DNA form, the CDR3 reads TGTGCCAGAAGCCTCCCCGGGAGCGTGAACACTGAAGCTTTCTTT. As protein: CARSLPGSVNTEAFF.

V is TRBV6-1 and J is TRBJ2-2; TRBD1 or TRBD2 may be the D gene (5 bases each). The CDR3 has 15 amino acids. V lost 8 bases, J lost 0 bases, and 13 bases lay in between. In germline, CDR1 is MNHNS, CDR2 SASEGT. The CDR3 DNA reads TGTGCCAGCGGGGGACCGACTTCGAACACCGGGGAGCTGTTTTTT. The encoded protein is CASGGPTSNTGELFF.

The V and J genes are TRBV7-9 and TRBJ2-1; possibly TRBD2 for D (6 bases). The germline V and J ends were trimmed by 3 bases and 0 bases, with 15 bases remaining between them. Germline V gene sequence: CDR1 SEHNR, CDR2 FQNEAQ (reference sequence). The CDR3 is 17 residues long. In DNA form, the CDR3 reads TGTGCCAGCAGCTTGGGTAGCGGTCCGAGCTCCTACAATGAGCAGTTCTTC. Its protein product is CASSLGSGPSSYNEQFF.

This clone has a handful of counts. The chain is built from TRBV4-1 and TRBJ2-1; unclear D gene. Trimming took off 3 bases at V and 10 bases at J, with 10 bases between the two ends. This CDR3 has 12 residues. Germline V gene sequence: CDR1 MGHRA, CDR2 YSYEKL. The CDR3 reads CASSHGRREQFF. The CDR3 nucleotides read TGCGCCAGCAGCCATGGACGGCGGGAGCAGTTCTTC.

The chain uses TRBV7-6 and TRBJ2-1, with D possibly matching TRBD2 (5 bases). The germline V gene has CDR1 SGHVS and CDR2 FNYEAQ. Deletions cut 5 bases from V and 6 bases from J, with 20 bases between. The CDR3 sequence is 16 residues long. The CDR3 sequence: CASSPTPTREGNEQFF. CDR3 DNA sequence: TGTGCCAGCAGCCCCACCCCGACTCGGGAAGGCAATGAGCAGTTCTTC. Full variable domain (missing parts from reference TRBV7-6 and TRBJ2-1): GAGVSQSPRYKVTKRGQDVALRCDPISGHVSLYWYRQALGQGPEFLTYFNYEAQQDKSGLPNDRFSAERPEGSISTLTIQRTEQRDSAMYRCASSPTPTREGNEQFFGPGTRLTVL.